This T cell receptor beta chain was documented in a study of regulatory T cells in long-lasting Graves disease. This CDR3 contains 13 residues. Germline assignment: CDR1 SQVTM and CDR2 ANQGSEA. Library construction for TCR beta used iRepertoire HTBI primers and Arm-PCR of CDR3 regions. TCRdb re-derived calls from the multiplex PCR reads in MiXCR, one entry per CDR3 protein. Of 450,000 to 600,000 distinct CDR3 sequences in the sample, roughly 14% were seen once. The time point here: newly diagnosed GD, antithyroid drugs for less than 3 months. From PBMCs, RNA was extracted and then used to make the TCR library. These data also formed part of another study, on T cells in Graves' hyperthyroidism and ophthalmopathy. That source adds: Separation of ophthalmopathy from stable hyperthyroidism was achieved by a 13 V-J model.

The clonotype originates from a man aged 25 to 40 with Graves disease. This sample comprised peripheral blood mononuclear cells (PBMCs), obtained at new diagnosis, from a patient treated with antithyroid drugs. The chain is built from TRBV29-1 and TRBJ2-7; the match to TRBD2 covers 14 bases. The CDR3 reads CNVTSGRAYEQYF. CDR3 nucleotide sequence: TGCAACGTGACTAGCGGGAGGGCCTACGAGCAGTACTTC.